The sequence of this TCR beta chain was determined in a study of CD8 T cells in ankylosing spondylitis. This clonotype was seen at least ten times. Its antigen is undetermined. TCRdb ran MiXCR on the 5' RACE reads and lists one entry per CDR3 protein. The sample yields about 330,000 distinct CDR3 sequences, around 7.6% seen once. The CDR3 has 11 residues. Germline-derived CDR1 and CDR2 are MDHEN and SYDVKM. V lost 5 bases and J lost 9, with 7 bases in between. Study results and limitations: Earlier literature documents some of the motif variants in reactive arthritis synovial fluid and blood. Among TCR beta sequences, a motif of several highly homologous variants appeared characteristic of ankylosing spondylitis blood.

This TCR was sampled from a male donor with ankylosing spondylitis. Sequencing input: blood, either unsorted or a sorted T cell fraction (not recorded which). The chain couples TRBV28 to TRBJ2-2; D not certain. Here the CDR3 DNA reads TGTGCCAGCAGTCTTACCAGGGAGCTGTTTTTT. This translates into CASSLTRELFF. Combining the CDR3 with reference TRBV28 and TRBJ2-2 gives the whole variable domain DVKVTQSSRYLVKRTGEKVFLECVQDMDHENMFWYRQDPGLGLRLIYFSYDVKMKEKGDIPEGYSVSREKKERFSLILESASTNQTSMYLCASSLTRELFFGEGSRLTVL.